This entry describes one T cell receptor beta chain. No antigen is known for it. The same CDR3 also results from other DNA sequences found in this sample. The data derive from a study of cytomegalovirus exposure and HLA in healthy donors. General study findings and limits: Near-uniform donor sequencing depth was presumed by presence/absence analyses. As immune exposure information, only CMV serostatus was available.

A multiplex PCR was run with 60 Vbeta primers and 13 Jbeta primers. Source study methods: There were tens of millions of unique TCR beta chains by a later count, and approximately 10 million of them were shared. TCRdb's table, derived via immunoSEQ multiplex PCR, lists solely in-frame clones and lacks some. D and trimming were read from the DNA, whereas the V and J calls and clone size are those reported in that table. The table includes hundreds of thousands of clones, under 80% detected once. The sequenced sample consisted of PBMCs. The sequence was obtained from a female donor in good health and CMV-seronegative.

The CDR3: CASSLVAVSYEQYF. CDR3 DNA: TGCGCCAGCAGCTTGGTAGCGGTCTCCTACGAGCAGTACTTC. The chain is built from TRBV5-1 and TRBJ2-7; TRBD2 is a possible D gene (6 bases). Germline V gene data show CDR1 as SGHRS and CDR2 as YFSETQ. V shed 0 bases and J shed 0 bases, with 7 bases lying between them. This CDR3 region has 14 residues.